The clone carrying this T cell receptor (beta chain) came up a few times. What it binds is not known. This specimen comes from a study of identical twins. Regarding the study as a whole: Low generation probability was overrepresented in out-of-frame alpha sequences shared by twins.

TCRdb ran MiXCR on the 5' RACE reads and lists one entry per CDR3 protein. The sample holds over 550,000 distinct CDR3 sequences; under 8.5% are singletons and the top ten take 1.6%. V was pared by 0 bases and J by 5 bases, with 10 bases between. The CDR3 totals 14 residues. From germline, CDR1 is MDHEN and CDR2 SYDVKM. These sequences were also reported in another study, on yellow fever vaccine responses in identical twins.

The rearrangement links TRBV28 to TRBJ1-1; no definite D call. The receptor was derived from a young woman in good health. The specimen was PBMCs. In DNA, the CDR3 is TGTGCCAGCAGTTTATGGGGCTTAGGGACTGAAGCTTTCTTT. Translation gives CASSLWGLGTEAFF.